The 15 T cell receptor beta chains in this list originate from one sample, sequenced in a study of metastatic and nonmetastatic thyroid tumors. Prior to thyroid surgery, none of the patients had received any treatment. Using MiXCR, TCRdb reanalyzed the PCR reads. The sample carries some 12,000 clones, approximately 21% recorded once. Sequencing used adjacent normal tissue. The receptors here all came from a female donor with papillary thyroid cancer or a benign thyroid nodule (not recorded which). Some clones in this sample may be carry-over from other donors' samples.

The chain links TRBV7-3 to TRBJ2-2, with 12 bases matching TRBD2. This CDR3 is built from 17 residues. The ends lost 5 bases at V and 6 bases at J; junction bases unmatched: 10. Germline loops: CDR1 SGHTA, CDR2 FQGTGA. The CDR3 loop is CASSPTLRLAGAGELFF. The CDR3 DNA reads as TGTGCCAGCAGCCCCACCCTTAGACTAGCGGGAGCCGGGGAGCTGTTTTTT.

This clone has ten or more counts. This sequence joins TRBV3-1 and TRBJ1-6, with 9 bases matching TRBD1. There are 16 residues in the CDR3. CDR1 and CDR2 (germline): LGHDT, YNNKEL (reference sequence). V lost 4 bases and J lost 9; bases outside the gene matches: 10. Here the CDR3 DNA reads TGTGCCAGCAGCCCCCTTTCGAGGGACAGGGTTTCACCCCTCCACTTT. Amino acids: CASSPLSRDRVSPLHF.

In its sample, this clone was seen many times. The DNA of the CDR3 is TGTGCCTGGCAAGGAGGAACTCGGGACAGTTACACTGAAGCTTTCTTT. Encoded protein: CAWQGGTRDSYTEAFF. The chain carries TRBV30 and TRBJ1-1, with TRBD1 matching 7 bases. The CDR3 covers 16 residues. V was pared by 5 bases and J by 3 bases, with 15 bases of the junction left unmatched. CDR1 and CDR2 (germline): GTSNPN, SVGIG (reference sequence).

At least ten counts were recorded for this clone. Here the CDR3 DNA reads TGTGCCAGCAGCCCCCCGGGACACTCCGGGCAGTACTTC. The encoded protein is CASSPPGHSGQYF. The chain carries TRBV14 and TRBJ2-7; maybe TRBD1 (6 bases). This CDR3 contains 13 residues. V was cut by 4 bases and J by 9 bases, with 16 bases left in between. The germline CDR1 and CDR2 sequences are SGHDN and FVKESK.

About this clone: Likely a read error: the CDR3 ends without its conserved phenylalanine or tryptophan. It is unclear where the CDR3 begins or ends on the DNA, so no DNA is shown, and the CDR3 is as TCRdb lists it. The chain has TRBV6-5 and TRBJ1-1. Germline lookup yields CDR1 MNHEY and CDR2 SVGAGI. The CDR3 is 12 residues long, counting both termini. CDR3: CASSYLDTEAYY.

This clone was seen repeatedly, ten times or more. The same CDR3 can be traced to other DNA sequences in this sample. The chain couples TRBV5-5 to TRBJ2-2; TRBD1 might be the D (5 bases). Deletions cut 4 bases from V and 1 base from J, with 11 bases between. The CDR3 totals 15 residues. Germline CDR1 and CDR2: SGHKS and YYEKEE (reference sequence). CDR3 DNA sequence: TGTGCCAGCAGCGCGCCGACAGAGAACACCGGGGAGCTGTTTTTT. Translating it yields CASSAPTENTGELFF.

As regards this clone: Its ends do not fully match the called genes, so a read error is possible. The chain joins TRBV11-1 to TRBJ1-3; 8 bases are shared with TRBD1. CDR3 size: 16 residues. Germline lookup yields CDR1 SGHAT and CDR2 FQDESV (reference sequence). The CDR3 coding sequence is TGTGCCAGCAGCTGGACAGGGTCCATCTCTGGAAACACCATATATTTC. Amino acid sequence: CASSWTGSISGNTIYF.

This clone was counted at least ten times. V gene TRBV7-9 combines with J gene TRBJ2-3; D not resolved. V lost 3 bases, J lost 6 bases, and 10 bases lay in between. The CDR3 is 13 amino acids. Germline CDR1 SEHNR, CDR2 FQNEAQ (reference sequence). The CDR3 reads CASSFGPMDTQYF. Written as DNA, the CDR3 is TGTGCCAGCAGCTTTGGCCCCATGGATACGCAGTATTTT.

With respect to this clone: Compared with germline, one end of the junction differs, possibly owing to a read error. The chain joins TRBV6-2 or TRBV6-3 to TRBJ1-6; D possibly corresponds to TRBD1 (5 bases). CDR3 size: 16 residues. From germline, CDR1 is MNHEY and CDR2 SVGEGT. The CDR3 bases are TGTGCCAGGAGTTACGGGCTGGGGGAGTGTGATTCACCCCTCCACTTT. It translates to CARSYGLGECDSPLHF.

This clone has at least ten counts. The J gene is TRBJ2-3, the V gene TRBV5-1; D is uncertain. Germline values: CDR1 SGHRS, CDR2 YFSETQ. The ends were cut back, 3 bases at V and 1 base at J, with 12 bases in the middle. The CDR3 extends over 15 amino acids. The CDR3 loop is CASSSYSLRTDTQYF. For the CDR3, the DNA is TGCGCCAGCAGCTCTTACTCGTTGCGCACAGATACGCAGTATTTT. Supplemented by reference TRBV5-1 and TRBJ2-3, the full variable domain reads KAGVTQTPRYLIKTRGQQVTLSCSPISGHRSVSWYQQTPGQGLQFLFEYFSETQRNKGNFPGRFSGRQFSNSRSEMNVSTLELGDSALYLCASSSYSLRTDTQYFGPGTRLTVL.

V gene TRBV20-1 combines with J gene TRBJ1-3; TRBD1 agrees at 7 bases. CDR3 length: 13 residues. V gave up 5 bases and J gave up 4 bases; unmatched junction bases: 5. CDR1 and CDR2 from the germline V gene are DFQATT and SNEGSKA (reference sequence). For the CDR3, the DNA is TGCAGTGCTGACCAGGGGGGCGGAAACACCATATATTTT. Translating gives CSADQGGGNTIYF.

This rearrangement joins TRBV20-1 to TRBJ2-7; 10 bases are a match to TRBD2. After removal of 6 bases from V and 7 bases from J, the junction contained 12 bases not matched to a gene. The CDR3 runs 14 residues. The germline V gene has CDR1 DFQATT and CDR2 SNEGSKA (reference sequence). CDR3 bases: TGCAGTGCCATAGTGGGACTAGCGTCGGGGGAGCAGTACTTC. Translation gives CSAIVGLASGEQYF.

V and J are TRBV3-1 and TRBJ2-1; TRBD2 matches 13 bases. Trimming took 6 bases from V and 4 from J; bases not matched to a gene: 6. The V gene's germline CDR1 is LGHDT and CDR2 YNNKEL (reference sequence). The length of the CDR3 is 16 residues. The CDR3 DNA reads TGTGCCAGCAGTAAACTAGCGGGGGGGCGATACAATGAGCAGTTCTTC. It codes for CASSKLAGGRYNEQFF.

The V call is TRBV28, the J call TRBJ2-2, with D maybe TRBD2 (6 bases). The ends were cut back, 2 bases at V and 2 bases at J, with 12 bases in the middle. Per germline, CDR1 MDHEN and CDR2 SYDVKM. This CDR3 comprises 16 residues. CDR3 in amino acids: CASSLQGGTNTGELFF. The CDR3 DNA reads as TGTGCCAGCAGTTTACAAGGCGGGACTAACACCGGGGAGCTGTTTTTT.

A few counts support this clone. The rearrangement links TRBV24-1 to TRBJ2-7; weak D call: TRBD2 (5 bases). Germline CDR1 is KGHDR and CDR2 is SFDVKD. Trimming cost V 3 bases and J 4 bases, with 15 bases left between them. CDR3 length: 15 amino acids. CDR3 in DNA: TGTGCCACCAGTGATAGCGGCTCCCGCCCTTACGAGCAGTACTTC. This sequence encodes CATSDSGSRPYEQYF.